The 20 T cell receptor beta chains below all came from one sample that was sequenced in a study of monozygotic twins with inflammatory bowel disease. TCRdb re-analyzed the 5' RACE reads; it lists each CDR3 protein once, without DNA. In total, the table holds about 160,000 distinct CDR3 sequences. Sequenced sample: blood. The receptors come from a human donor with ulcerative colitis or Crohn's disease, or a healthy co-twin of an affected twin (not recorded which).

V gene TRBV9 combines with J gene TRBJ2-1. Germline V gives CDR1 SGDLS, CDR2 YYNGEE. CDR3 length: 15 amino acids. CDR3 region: CASSVVGEFYNEQFF.

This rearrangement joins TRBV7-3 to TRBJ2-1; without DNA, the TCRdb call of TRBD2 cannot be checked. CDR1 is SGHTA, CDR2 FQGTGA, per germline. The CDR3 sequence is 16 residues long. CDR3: CASSLGGASEYNEQFF.

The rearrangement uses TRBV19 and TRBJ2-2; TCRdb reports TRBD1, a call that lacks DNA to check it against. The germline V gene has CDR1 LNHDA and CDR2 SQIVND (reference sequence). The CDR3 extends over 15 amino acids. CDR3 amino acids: CASSSGELRGRELFF.

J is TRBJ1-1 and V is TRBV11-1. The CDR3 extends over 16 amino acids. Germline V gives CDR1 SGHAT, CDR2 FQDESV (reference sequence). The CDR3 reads CASSLASGSLNTEAFF.

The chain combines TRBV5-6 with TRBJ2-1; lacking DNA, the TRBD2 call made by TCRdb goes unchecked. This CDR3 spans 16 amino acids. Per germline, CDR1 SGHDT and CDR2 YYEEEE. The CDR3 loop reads CASSLTSGRDYNEQFF. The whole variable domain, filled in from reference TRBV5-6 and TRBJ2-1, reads DAGVTQSPTHLIKTRGQQVTLRCSPKSGHDTVSWYQQALGQGPQFIFQYYEEEERQRGNFPDRFSGHQFPNYSSELNVNALLLGDSALYLCASSLTSGRDYNEQFFGPGTRLTVL.

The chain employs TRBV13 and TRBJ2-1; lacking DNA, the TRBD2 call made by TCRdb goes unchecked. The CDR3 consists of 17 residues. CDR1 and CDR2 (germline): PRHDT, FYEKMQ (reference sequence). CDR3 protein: CASSSGLAGLIYNEQFF.

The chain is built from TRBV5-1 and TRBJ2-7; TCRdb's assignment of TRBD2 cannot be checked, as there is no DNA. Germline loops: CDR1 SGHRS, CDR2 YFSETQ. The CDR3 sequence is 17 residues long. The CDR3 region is CASSLRVAGDVAYEQYF.

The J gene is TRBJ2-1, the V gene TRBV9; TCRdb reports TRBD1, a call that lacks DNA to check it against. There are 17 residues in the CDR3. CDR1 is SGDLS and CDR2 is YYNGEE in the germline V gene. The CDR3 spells CASSAQTGYSSYNEQFF.

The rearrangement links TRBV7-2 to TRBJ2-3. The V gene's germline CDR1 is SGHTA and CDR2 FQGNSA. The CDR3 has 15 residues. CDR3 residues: CASSNSGTSTDTQYF.

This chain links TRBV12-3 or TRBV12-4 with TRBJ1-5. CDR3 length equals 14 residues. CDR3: CASSLARGNQPQHF.

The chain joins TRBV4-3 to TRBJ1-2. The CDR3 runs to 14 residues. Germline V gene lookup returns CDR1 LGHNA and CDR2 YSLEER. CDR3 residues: CASSQEHLGYGYTF.

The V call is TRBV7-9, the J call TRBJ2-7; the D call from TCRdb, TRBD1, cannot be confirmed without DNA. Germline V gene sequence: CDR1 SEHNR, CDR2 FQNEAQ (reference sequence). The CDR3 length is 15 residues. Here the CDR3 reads CASSRTTGQSYEQYF.

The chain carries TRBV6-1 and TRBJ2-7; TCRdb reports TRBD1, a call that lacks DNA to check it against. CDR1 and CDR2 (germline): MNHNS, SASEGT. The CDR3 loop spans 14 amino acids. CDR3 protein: CASSEGGRGYEQYF.

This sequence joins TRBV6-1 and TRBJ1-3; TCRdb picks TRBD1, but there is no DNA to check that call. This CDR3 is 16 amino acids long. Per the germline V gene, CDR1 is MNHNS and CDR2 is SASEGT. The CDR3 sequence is CASSISGRLAGNTIYF.

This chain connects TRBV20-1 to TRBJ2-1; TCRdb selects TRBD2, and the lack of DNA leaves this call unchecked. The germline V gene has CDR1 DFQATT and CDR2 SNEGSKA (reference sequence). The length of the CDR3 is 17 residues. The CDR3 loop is CSARDSPLAGVGDEQFF.

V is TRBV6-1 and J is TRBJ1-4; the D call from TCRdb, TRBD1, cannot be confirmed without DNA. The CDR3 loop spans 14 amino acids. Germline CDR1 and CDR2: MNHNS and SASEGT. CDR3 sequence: CASRRQAANEKLFF.

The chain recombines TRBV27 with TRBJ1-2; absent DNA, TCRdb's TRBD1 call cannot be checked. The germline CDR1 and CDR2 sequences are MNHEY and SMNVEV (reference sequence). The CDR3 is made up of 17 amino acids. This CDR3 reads CASSLGGALIGLDGYTF.

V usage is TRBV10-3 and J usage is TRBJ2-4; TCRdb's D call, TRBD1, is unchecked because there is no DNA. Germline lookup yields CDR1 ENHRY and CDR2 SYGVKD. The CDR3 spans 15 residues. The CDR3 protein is CAISGTGLTRDIQYF.

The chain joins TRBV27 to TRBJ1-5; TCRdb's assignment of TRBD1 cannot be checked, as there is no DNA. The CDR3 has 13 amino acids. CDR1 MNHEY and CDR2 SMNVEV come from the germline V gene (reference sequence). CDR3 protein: CASRPDRQGPQHF.

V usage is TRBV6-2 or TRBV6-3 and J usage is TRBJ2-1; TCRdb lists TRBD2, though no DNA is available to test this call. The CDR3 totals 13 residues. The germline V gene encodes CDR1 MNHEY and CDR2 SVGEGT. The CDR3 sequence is CASSSDSNNEQFF.